This T cell receptor beta chain originates from a study of cytomegalovirus exposure and HLA in healthy donors. Trimming shortened V by 0 bases and J by 5 bases, and 6 bases separated the two germline ends. The CDR3 spans 13 residues. Germline V gives CDR1 SGDLS, CDR2 YYNGEE. Amplification used 60 Vbeta primers and 13 Jbeta primers. Clones were sequenced by immunoSEQ multiplex PCR, and TCRdb holds only the in-frame ones, with some missing. The sample has around 84,000 clones, 70% to 80% seen once. The sequence derives from a human donor in good health. The sample comprised PBMCs. The rearrangement uses TRBV9 and TRBJ2-1; D is unclear. The chain's CDR3 is CASSVATDNEQFF. The DNA for the CDR3 is TGTGCCAGCAGCGTAGCTACCGACAATGAGCAGTTCTTC. The whole variable domain, filled in from reference TRBV9 and TRBJ2-1, reads DSGVTQTPKHLITATGQRVTLRCSPRSGDLSVYWYQQSLDQGLQFLIQYYNGEERAKGNILERFSAQQFPDLHSELNLSSLELGDSALYFCASSVATDNEQFFGPGTRLTVL.